This T cell receptor beta chain originates from a study of cytomegalovirus exposure and HLA in healthy donors. The study ran its PCR with 60 Vbeta and 13 Jbeta primers. Using immunoSEQ multiplex PCR, the repertoire was profiled, and TCRdb retains in-frame clones only, with some absent. The table lists approximately 170,000 clones, 65% to 85% of them singletons. CDR3 length: 17 residues. The germline CDR1 and CDR2 sequences are SGHRS and YFSETQ. The V end was cut by 0 bases, the J end by 3 bases, with 18 bases between. This TCR was sampled from a woman aged 45-59 years in good health and CMV-seropositive. The V call is TRBV5-1, the J call TRBJ1-2; maybe TRBD1 (6 bases). Material for sequencing was PBMCs. CDR3 in amino acids: CASSLATSMTGYYGYTF. The DNA for the CDR3 is TGCGCCAGCAGCTTGGCCACCTCTATGACAGGTTACTATGGCTACACCTTC.